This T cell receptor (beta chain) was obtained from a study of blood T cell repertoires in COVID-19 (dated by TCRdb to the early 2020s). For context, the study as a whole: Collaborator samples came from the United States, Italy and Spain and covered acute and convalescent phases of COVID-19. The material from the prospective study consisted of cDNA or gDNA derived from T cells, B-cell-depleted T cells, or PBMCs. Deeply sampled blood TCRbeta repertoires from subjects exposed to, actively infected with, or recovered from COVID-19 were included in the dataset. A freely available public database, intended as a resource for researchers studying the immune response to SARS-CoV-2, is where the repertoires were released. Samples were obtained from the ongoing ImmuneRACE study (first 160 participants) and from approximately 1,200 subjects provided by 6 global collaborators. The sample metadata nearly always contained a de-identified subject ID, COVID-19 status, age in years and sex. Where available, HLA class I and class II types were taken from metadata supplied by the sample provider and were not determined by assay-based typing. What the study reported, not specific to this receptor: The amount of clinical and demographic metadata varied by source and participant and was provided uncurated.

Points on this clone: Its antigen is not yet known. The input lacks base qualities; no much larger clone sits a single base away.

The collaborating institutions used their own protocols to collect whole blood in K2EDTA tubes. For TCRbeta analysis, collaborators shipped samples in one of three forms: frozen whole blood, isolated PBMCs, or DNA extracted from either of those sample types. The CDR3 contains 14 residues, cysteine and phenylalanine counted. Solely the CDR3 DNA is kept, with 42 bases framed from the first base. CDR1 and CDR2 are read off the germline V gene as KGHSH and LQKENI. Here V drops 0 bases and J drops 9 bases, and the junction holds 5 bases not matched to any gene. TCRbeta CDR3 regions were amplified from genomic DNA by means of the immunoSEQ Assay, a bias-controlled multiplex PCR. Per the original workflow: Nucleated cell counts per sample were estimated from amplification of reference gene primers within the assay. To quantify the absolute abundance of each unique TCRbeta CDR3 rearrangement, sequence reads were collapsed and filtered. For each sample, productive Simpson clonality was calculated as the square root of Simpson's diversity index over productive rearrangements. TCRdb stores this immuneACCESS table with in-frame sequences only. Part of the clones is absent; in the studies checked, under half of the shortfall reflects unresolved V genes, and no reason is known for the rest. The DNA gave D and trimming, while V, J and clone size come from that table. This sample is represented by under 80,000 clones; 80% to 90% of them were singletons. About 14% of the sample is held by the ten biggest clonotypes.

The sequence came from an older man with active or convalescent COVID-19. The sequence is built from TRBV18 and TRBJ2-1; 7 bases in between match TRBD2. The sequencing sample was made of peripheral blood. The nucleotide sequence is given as TGTGCCAGCTCACCACCGACTAGCTCAAGTGAGCAGTTCTTC. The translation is CASSPPTSSSEQFF.